The T cell receptor beta chain described here comes from a study of blood T cell repertoires in COVID-19. Overall study context: The study drew acute and convalescent COVID-19 samples from the United States, Italy and Spain. T cells, B-cell-depleted T cells, or PBMCs supplied cDNA or gDNA.

The V gene lost 7 bases and the J gene lost 0 bases, with 10 bases spanning the gap. The CDR3 extends over 14 amino acids. From germline, CDR1 is MNHEY and CDR2 SVGAGI. Shortly before study entry, within 2 weeks, exposed participants had met a COVID-19 case. In the original processing: Reference gene primer amplification gave estimated nucleated cell counts. The table came from immunoSEQ multiplex PCR; TCRdb's copy has only in-frame clones and leaves some out. V and J calls and clone size follow that table, whereas D and trimming were derived from the DNA. The sample has some 190,000 clones, approximately 80% seen once.

The V call is TRBV6-5, the J call TRBJ1-3, with D perhaps matching TRBD1 (6 bases). This receptor was taken from a man between 60 and 75 years old who had been exposed to COVID-19. Sequencing was done on a sample of PBMCs or T cells enriched from blood (not recorded which). The chain's CDR3 is CASTGQLSGNTIYF. In DNA form, the CDR3 reads TGTGCCAGCACCGGACAGCTCTCTGGAAACACCATATATTTT.